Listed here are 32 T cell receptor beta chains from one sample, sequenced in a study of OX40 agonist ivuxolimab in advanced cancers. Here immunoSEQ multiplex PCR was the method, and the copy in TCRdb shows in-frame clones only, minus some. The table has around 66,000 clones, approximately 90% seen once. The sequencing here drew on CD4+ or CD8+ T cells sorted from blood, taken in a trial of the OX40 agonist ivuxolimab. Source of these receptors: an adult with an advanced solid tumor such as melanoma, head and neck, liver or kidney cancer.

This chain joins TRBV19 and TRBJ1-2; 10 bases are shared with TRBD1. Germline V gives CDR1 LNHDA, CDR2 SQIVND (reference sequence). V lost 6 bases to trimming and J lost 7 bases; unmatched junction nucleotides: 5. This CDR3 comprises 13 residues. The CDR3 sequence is CASRGTGAGGYTF. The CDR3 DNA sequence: TGTGCCAGTAGGGGGACAGGGGCCGGTGGCTACACCTTC.

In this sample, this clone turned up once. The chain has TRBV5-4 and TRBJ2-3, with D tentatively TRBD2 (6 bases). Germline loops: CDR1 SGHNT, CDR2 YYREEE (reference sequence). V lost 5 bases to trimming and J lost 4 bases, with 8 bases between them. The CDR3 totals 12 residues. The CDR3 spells CASRGGPDTQYF. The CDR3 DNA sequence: TGTGCCAGCAGGGGGGGACCAGATACGCAGTATTTT.

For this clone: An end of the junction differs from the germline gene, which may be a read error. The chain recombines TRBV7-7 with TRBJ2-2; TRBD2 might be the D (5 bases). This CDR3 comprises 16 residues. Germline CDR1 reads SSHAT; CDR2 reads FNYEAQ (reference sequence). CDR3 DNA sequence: TGTGCTAGCAGCTCATGGGGAGCCGCGAACACCGGGGAGCTGTTTTTT. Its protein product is CASSSWGAANTGELFF.

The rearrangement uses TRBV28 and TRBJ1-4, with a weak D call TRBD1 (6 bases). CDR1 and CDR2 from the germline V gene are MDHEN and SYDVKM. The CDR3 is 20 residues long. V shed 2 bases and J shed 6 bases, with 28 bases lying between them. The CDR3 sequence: CASSLGRGWRQEYADEKLFF. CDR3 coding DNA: TGTGCCAGCAGTTTAGGACGGGGGTGGAGACAGGAATACGCGGATGAAAAACTGTTTTTT. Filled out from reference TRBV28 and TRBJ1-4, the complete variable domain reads DVKVTQSSRYLVKRTGEKVFLECVQDMDHENMFWYRQDPGLGLRLIYFSYDVKMKEKGDIPEGYSVSREKKERFSLILESASTNQTSMYLCASSLGRGWRQEYADEKLFFGSGTQLSVL.

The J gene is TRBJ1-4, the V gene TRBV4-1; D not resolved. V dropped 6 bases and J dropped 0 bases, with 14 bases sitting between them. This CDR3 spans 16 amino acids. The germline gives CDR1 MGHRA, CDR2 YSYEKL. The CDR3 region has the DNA TGCGCCAGCAGGTCATTCCAGGTTGCAACTAATGAAAAACTGTTTTTT. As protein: CASRSFQVATNEKLFF.

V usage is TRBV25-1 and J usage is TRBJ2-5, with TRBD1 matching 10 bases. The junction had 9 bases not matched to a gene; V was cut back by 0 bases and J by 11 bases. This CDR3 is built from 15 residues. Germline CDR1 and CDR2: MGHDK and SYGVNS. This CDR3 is CASSEYGQGEVAQYF. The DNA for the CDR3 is TGTGCCAGCAGTGAATATGGACAGGGGGAAGTCGCGCAGTACTTC.

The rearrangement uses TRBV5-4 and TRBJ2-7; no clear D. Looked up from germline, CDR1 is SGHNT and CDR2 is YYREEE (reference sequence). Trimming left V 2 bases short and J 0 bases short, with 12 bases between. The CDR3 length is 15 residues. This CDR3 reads CASSLRSLSSYEQYF. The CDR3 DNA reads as TGTGCCAGCAGCTTAAGGAGTTTGAGCTCCTACGAGCAGTACTTC.

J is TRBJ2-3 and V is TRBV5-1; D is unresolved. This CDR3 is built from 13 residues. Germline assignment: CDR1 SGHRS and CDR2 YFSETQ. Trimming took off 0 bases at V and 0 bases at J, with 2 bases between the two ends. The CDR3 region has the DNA TGCGCCAGCAGCTTGGAGAGCACAGATACGCAGTATTTT. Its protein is CASSLESTDTQYF.

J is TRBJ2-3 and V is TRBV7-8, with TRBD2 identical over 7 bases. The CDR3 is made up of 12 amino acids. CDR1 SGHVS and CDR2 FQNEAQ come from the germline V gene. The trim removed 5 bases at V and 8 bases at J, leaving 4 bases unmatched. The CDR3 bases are TGTGCCAGCAGCCGGACTAGTTTTACGCAGTATTTT. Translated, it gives CASSRTSFTQYF.

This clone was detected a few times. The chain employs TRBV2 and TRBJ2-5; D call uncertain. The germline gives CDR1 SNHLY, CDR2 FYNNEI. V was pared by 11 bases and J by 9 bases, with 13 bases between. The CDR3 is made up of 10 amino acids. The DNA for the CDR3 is TGTGCCGTCAAAGCGTATTCCCAGTACTTC. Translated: CAVKAYSQYF.

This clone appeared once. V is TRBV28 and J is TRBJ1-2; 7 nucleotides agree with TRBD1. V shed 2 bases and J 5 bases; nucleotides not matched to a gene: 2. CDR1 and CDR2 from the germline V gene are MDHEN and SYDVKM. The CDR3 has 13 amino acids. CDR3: CASSLNRGYGYTF. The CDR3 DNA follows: TGTGCCAGCAGTTTAAACAGGGGATATGGCTACACCTTC.

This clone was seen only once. The CDR3 reads CASGLVGSGELFF. The DNA for the CDR3 is TGTGCTAGTGGTTTGGTTGGGTCCGGGGAGCTGTTTTTT. The chain recombines TRBV12-5 with TRBJ2-2, with unresolved D. V lost 0 bases, J lost 6 bases, and 5 bases lay in between. This CDR3 contains 13 residues. Germline assignment: CDR1 LGHNT and CDR2 FRNRAP.

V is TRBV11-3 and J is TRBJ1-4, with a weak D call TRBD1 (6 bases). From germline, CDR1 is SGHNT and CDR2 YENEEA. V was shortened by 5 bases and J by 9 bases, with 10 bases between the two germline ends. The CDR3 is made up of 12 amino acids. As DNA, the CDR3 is TGTGCCAGCAGCCCCCAGGGGAAAAAACTGTTTTTT. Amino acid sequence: CASSPQGKKLFF.

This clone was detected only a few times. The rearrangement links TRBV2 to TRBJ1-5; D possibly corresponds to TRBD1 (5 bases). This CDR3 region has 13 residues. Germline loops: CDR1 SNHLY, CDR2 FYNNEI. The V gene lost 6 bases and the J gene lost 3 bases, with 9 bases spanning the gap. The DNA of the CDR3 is TGTGCCAGCAGCCCGGGGCCCAATCAGCCCCAGCATTTT. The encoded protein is CASSPGPNQPQHF.

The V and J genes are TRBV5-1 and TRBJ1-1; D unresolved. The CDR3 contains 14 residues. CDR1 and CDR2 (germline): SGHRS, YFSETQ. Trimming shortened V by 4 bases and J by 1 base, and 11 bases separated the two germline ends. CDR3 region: CASSPEGANTEAFF. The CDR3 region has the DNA TGCGCCAGCAGCCCCGAGGGTGCGAACACTGAAGCTTTCTTT.

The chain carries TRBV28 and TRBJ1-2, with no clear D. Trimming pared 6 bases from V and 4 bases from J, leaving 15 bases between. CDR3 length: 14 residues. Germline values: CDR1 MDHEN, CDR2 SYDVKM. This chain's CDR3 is CASSPTSLSYGYTF. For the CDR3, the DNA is TGTGCCAGCAGCCCAACTTCACTAAGCTATGGCTACACCTTC.

The CDR3 nucleotides are TGTGCCATCAGTGTAGCGGGCGATGAGCAGTTCTTC. Protein product: CAISVAGDEQFF. The rearrangement links TRBV10-3 to TRBJ2-1; 7 bases are shared with TRBD2. Trimming cost V 4 bases and J 8 bases; bases outside gene matches: 2. The germline CDR1 and CDR2 sequences are ENHRY and SYGVKD. The CDR3 covers 12 residues.

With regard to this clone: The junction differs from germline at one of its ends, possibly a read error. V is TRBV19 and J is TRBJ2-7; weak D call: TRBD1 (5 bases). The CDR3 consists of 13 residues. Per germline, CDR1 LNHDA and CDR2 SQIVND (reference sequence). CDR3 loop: CASSMSWMSDTIF. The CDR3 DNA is TGTGCCAGTAGTATGTCGTGGATGTCGGACACTATCTTC. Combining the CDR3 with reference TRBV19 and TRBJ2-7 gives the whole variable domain DGGITQSPKYLFRKEGQNVTLSCEQNLNHDAMYWYRQDPGQGLRLIYYSQIVNDFQKGDIAEGYSVSREKKESFPLTVTSAQKNPTAFYLCASSMSWMSDTIFGPGTRLTVT.

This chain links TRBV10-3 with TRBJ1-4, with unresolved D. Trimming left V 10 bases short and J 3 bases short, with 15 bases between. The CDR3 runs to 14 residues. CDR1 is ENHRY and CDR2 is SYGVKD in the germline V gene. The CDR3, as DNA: TGTGCCACTCGGAGCGGGGTTCCTAATGAAAAACTGTTTTTT. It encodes CATRSGVPNEKLFF.

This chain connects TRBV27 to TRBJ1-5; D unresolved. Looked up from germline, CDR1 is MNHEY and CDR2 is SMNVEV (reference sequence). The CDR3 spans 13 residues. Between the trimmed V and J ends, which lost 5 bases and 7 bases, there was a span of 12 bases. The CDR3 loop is CASSKWGRQPQHF. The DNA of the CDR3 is TGTGCCAGCAGTAAATGGGGAAGACAGCCCCAGCATTTT.

The CDR3 sequence: CASSLGTFGGYTF. For the CDR3, the DNA is TGCGCCAGCAGCTTGGGTACTTTCGGGGGCTACACCTTC. V usage is TRBV5-1 and J usage is TRBJ1-2, with D unresolved. V dropped 0 bases and J dropped 8 bases, with 11 bases sitting between them. This CDR3 comprises 13 residues. CDR1 is SGHRS and CDR2 is YFSETQ in the germline V gene.

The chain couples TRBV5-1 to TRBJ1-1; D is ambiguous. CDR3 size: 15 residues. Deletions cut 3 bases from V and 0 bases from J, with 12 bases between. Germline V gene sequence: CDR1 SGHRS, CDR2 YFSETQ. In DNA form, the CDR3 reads TGCGCCAGCAGCTCCTTCGGGTCGGTGAACACTGAAGCTTTCTTT. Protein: CASSSFGSVNTEAFF.

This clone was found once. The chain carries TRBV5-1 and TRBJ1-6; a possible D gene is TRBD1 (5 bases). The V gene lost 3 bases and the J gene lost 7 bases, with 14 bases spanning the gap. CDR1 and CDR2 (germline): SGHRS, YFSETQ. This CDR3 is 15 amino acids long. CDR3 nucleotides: TGCGCCAGCAGCTCAACATCGGCAGGGAATTCACCCCTCCACTTT. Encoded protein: CASSSTSAGNSPLHF.

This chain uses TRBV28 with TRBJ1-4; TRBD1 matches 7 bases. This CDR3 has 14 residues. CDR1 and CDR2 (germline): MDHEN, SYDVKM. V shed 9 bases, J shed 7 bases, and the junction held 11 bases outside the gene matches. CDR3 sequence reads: CASRRGQFGEKLFF. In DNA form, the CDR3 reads TGTGCCAGTCGGAGGGGGCAATTCGGTGAAAAACTGTTTTTT.

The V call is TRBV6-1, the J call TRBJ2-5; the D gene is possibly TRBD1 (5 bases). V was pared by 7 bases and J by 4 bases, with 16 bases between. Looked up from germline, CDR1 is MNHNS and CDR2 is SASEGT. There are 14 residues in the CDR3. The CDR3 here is CASNNGQYGETQYF. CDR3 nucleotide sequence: TGTGCCAGCAATAACGGACAATATGGAGAGACCCAGTACTTC.

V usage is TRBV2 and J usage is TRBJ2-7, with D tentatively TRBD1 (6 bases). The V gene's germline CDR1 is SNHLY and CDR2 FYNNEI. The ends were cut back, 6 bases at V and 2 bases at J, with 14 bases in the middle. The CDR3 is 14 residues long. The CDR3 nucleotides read TGTGCCAGCAGACCTTACAGGGCACCCTACGAGCAGTACTTC. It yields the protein CASRPYRAPYEQYF.

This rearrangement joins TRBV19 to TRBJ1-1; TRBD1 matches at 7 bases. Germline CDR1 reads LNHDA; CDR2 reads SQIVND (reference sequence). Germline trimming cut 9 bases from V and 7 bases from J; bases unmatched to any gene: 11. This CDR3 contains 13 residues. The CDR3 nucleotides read TGTGCCAGCTACCCAACAGGGGTGGTTGAAGCTTTCTTT. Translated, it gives CASYPTGVVEAFF.

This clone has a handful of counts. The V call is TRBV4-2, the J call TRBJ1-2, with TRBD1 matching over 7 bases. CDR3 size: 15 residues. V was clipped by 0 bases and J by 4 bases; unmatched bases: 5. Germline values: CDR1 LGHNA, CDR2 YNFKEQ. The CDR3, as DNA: TGTGCCAGCAGCCAAGACGACAGGGTACCCTATGGCTACACCTTC. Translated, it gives CASSQDDRVPYGYTF.

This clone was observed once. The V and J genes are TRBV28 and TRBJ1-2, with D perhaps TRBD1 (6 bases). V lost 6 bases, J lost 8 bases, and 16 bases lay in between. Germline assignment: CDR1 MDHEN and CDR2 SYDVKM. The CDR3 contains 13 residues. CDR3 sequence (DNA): TGTGCCAGCAGCACCCCACAGGGTAAAGGCTACACCTTC. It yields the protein CASSTPQGKGYTF.

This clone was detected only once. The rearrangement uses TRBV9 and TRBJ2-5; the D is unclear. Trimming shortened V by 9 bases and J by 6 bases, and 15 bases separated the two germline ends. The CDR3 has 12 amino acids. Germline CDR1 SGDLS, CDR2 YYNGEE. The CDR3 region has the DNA TGTGCCACGCGGAGTATTCCTAAGACCCAGTACTTC. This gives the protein CATRSIPKTQYF.

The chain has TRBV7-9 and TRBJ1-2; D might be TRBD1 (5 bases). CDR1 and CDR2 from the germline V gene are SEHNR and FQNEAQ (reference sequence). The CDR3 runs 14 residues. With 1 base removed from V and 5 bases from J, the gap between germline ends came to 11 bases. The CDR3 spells CASSLVATDYGYTF. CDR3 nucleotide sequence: TGTGCCAGCAGCTTAGTAGCGACAGATTATGGCTACACCTTC.

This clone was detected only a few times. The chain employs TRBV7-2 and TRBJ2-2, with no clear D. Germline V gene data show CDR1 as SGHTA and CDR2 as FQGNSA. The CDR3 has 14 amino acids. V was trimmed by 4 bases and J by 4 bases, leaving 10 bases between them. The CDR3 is CASSYRSGTGELFF. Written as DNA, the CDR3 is TGTGCCAGCAGCTATCGGTCGGGCACCGGGGAGCTGTTTTTT.